The clone carrying this T cell receptor beta chain was counted between two and nine times. The antigen remains unidentified. This sample stems from a study of beta chain features in type 1 diabetes. Overall study: The study examined roughly 100 million sorted cells across all samples.

The germline CDR1 and CDR2 sequences are LGHNA and YSLEER. The CDR3 is 16 amino acids. Deletions cut 1 base from V and 0 bases from J, with 13 bases between. Expressed TCRB transcripts were sequenced because the isolated RNA had all been reverse transcribed beforehand. TCRdb keeps only in-frame clones here, not all; method: immunoSEQ multiplex PCR. The repertoire has under 950,000 clones, roughly 15% of them found once; the top ten carry around 0.02%. Study-level findings and limits: Cells that show high TCR expression could be over-represented by cDNA sequencing. In patients and controls equally, PCR might favor templates that are shorter. It was among patients, rather than healthy donors, that naive, central memory and Treg TCRB repertoires appeared more similar.

The source material was naive CD4+ T cells from blood. This rearrangement joins TRBV4-3 to TRBJ2-7; maybe TRBD2 (5 bases). The receptor was isolated from a young woman in good health. CDR3 residues: CASSQAIRGRSYEQYF. The CDR3 nucleotides are TGCGCCAGCAGCCAAGCCATTCGAGGGCGCTCCTACGAGCAGTACTTC.